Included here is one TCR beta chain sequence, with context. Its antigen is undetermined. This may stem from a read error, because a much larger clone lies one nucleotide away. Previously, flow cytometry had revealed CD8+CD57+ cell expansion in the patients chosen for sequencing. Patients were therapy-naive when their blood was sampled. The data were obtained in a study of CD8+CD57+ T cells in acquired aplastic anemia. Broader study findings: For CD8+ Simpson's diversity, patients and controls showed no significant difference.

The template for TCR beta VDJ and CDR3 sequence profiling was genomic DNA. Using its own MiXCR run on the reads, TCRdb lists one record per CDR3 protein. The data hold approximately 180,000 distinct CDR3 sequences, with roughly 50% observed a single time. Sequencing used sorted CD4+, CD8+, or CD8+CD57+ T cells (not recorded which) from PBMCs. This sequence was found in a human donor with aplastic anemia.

Here the CDR3 reads CASSYGSPKETQYF. The CDR3, as DNA: TGTGCCAGCAGTTACGGCAGTCCCAAAGAGACCCAGTACTTC. The V call is TRBV6-2 or TRBV6-3, the J call TRBJ2-5; unclear D gene. V lost 2 bases and J 3 bases, leaving 10 bases between the germline ends. Per the germline V gene, CDR1 is MNHEY and CDR2 is SVGEGT. The CDR3 runs to 14 residues.